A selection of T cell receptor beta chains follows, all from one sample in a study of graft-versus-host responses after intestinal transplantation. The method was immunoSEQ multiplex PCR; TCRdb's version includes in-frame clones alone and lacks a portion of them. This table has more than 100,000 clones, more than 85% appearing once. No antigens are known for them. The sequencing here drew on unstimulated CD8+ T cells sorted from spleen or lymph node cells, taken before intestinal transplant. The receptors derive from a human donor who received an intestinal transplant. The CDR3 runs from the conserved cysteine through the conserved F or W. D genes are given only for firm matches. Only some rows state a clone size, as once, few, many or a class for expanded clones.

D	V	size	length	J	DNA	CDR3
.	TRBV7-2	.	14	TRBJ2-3	TGTGCCAGCAGCTTAGAGACGGACACAGATACGCAGTATTTT	CASSLETDTDTQYF
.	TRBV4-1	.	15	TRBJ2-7	TGCGCCAGCAGCCAAGATCGGGCAAGTCTACGAGGGCAGTACTTC	CASSQDRASLRGQYF
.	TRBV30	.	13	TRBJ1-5	TGTGCCTGGAGTATAGGTAGCAATCAGCCCCAGCATTTT	CAWSIGSNQPQHF
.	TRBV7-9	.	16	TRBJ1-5	TGTGCCAGCAGCTTAGATGACCGAGAAGTGGGACAGCCCCAGCATTTT	CASSLDDREVGQPQHF
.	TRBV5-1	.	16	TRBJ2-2	TGCGCCAGCAGCTTGGTTGCAGAGCTTCTCACCGGGGAGCTGTTTTTT	CASSLVAELLTGELFF
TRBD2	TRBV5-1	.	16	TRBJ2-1	TGCGCCAGCAGCCCATCGGGGGGTAGCTCCTACAATGAGCAGTTCTTC	CASSPSGGSSYNEQFF
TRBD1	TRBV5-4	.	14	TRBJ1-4	TGTGCCAGCAGCCGGACAGGGAGTAATGAAAAACTGTTTTTT	CASSRTGSNEKLFF
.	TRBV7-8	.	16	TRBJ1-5	TGTGCCAGCAGCTTAGGTTCCCAGTCCAGCAATCAGCCCCAGCATTTT	CASSLGSQSSNQPQHF
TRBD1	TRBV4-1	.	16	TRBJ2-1	TGCGCCAGCAGCCAAGATTGGACAGGGGGTTACAATGAGCAGTTCTTC	CASSQDWTGGYNEQFF
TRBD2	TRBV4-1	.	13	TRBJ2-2	TGCGCCAGCAGTCGGACTAGCGGCGGGGAGCTGTTTTTT	CASSRTSGGELFF
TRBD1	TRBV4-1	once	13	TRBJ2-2	TGCGCCAGCAGCCGAGGGACAGTCGGGGAGCTGTTTTTT	CASSRGTVGELFF
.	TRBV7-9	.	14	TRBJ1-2	TGTGCCAGCAGCTTAGGATTAACCTCCTATGGCTACACCTTC	CASSLGLTSYGYTF
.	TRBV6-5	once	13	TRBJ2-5	TGTGCCAGCAGTTACGGGACCAGGGAGACCCAGTACTTC	CASSYGTRETQYF
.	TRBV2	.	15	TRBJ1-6	TGTGCCAGCCGCCGGACGGCGGCCTATAATTCACCCCTCCACTTT	CASRRTAAYNSPLHF
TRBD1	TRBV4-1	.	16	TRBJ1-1	TGCGCCAGCAGCCAAATTCCAGGACAGGGATTAACTGAAGCTTTCTTT	CASSQIPGQGLTEAFF
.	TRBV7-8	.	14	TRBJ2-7	TGTGCCAGCAGCTTCAAAGGGGGCTCCTACGAGCAGTACTTC	CASSFKGGSYEQYF
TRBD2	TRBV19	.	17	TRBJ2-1	TGTGCCAGTAGTATAGAGAGCGGACTAGCGGACTACAATGAGCAGTTCTTC	CASSIESGLADYNEQFF
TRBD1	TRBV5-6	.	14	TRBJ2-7	TGTGCCAGCAGTTCGACAGGGCGTGTTTACGAGCAGTACTTC	CASSSTGRVYEQYF
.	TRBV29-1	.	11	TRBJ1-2	TGCAGCGTTGAAGATCTCTATGGCTACACCTTC	CSVEDLYGYTF
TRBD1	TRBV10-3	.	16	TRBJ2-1	TGTGCCATCAGTGAGCGGACAGGGAGGACCTACAATGAGCAGTTCTTC	CAISERTGRTYNEQFF
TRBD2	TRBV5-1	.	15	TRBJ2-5	TGCGCCAGCAGCGACCGGACTAGCGGGGGGGAGACCCAGTACTTC	CASSDRTSGGETQYF
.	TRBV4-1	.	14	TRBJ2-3	TGCGCCAGCAGCGCCTGGGGGGAGACAGATACGCAGTATTTT	CASSAWGETDTQYF
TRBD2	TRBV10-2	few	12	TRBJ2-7	TGCGCCAGCGGGCTAGCGGGCTACGAGCAGTACTTC	CASGLAGYEQYF
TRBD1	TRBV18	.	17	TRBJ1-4	TGTGCCAGCTCACCCCAAGGACAGGGGGCTATCGATGAAAAACTGTTTTTT	CASSPQGQGAIDEKLFF
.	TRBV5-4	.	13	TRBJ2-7	TGTGCCAGCAGTCCGGGACACCCCAGTGAGCAGTACTTC	CASSPGHPSEQYF